The present T cell receptor (beta chain) was sequenced within a study of T cells in Graves' hyperthyroidism and ophthalmopathy. Study-wide context: Before treatment of any kind, peripheral blood was taken at initial diagnosis. Points from the study as a whole: Blood also contained most expanded thyroid clonotypes above 0.001.

Graves' hyperthyroidism showing no ophthalmopathy progression within 18 months was considered stable. Clinicians diagnosed patients from clinical symptoms, serum thyroxine and TRAb, thyroid ultrasound and orbital computed tomography. This clonotype was detected only a few times. Its antigen is undetermined. Amplified regions were TCR beta CDR3 sequences from RNA transcripts. HTBI primers were employed in a first-round RT-PCR of the TCR CDR3. TCRdb ran MiXCR on the multiplex PCR reads and lists one entry per CDR3 protein. Of some 700,000 distinct CDR3 sequences detected, 15% to 20% appear once; the ten largest clones hold roughly 15%. Sequenced material: blood. This clonotype originated in a man between 45 and 60 years old with Graves' hyperthyroidism.

The CDR3 DNA is TGCGCCAGCAGCTTGGAAGGACTCAGCTCTGGAAACACCATATATTTT. It is translated as CASSLEGLSSGNTIYF. The chain joins TRBV5-1 to TRBJ1-3; no clear D. The V gene's germline CDR1 is SGHRS and CDR2 YFSETQ. CDR3 length equals 16 residues. Trimming pared 0 bases from V and 0 bases from J, leaving 10 bases between.